Listed below are T cell receptor beta chains from one sample, sequenced in a study of cytomegalovirus exposure and HLA in healthy donors. Only in-frame clones appear in the TCRdb table, and some are missing; sequencing was by immunoSEQ multiplex PCR. In the table there are 60,000 to 85,000 clones, around 83% of which are singletons. Material: PBMCs. The source of these receptors is a man between 65 and 79 years old in good health and CMV-seropositive. The CDR3 runs from the conserved cysteine through the conserved F or W. The D gene is left open where the match is weak. Not all rows give a size; the values are once, few, many and, for expanded clones, a class.

J gene	CDR3 length	V gene	D gene	clone size	CDR3 protein	CDR3 DNA
TRBJ1-5	16	TRBV28	TRBD1	.	CASSPGQGGTNQPQHF	TGTGCCAGCAGTCCGGGACAGGGGGGGACCAATCAGCCCCAGCATTTT
TRBJ2-3	15	TRBV18	TRBD1	.	CASSPRGTVRDTQYF	TGTGCCAGCTCACCACGGGGGACAGTTCGGGATACGCAGTATTTT
TRBJ2-7	16	TRBV5-4	TRBD1	.	CASSLPTGTGGHEQYF	TGTGCCAGCAGCCTTCCCACCGGGACAGGGGGCCACGAGCAGTACTTC
TRBJ1-2	14	TRBV5-4	TRBD1	once	CASSPRQGLYGYTF	TGTGCCAGCAGCCCAAGACAGGGCCTCTATGGCTACACCTTC
TRBJ2-7	17	TRBV5-1	TRBD2	.	CASSLGGLAGGSYEQYF	TGCGCCAGCAGCTTGGGAGGACTAGCGGGAGGATCCTACGAGCAGTACTTC
TRBJ2-1	17	TRBV4-2	TRBD2	.	CASSQDLASGGYNEQFF	TGTGCCAGCAGCCAAGATCTTGCTAGCGGGGGGTACAATGAGCAGTTCTTC
TRBJ1-4	14	TRBV19	.	.	CASSILGAGEKLFF	TGTGCCAGTAGTATCCTGGGGGCAGGTGAAAAACTGTTTTTT
TRBJ1-2	14	TRBV6-5	.	few	CASSSPSGDYGYTF	TGTGCCAGCAGTTCCCCGTCAGGGGACTATGGCTACACCTTC
TRBJ2-1	17	TRBV7-7	TRBD2	.	CASSREAGPSSYNEQFF	TGTGCTAGCAGCCGGGAGGCGGGCCCGAGCTCCTACAATGAGCAGTTCTTC
TRBJ1-2	17	TRBV10-3	TRBD1	few	CAITPGQGARLDYGYTF	TGTGCCATCACCCCCGGACAGGGGGCTCGGTTAGACTATGGCTACACCTTC
TRBJ2-7	13	TRBV7-5	.	.	CVLAEGALHEQYF	TGTGTGCTTGCGGAGGGGGCGCTCCACGAGCAGTACTTC
TRBJ1-6	15	TRBV10-1	TRBD1	.	CASTPGTGINSPLHF	TGCGCCAGCACCCCCGGGACAGGGATTAATTCACCCCTCCACTTT
TRBJ2-3	15	TRBV6-5	TRBD1	.	CASSYQGDSTDTQYF	TGTGCCAGCAGTTACCAGGGGGACAGCACAGATACGCAGTATTTT